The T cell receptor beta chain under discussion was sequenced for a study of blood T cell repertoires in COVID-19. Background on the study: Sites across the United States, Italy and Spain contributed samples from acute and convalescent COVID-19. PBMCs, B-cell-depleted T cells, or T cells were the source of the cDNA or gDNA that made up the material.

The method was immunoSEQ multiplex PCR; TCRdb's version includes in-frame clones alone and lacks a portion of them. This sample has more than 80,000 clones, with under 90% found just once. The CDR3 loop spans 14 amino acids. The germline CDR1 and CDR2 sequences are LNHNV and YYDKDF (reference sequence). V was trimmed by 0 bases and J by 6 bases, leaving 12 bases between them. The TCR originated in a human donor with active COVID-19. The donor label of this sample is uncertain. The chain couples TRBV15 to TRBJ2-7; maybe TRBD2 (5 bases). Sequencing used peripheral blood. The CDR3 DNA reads TGTGCCACCAGCAGAGATCTGACGGGAAGCGAGCAGTACTTC. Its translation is CATSRDLTGSEQYF.